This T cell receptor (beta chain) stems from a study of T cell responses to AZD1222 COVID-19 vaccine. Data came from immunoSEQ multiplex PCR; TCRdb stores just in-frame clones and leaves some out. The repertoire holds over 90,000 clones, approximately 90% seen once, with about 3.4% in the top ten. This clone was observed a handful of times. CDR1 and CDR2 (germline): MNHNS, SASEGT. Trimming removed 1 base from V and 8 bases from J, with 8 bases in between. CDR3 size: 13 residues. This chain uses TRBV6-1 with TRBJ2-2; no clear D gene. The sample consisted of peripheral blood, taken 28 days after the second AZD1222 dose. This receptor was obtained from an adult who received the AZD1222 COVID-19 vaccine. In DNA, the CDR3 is TGTGCCAGCAGTGAAGTTCGGCATGGGGAGCTGTTTTTT. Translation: CASSEVRHGELFF.